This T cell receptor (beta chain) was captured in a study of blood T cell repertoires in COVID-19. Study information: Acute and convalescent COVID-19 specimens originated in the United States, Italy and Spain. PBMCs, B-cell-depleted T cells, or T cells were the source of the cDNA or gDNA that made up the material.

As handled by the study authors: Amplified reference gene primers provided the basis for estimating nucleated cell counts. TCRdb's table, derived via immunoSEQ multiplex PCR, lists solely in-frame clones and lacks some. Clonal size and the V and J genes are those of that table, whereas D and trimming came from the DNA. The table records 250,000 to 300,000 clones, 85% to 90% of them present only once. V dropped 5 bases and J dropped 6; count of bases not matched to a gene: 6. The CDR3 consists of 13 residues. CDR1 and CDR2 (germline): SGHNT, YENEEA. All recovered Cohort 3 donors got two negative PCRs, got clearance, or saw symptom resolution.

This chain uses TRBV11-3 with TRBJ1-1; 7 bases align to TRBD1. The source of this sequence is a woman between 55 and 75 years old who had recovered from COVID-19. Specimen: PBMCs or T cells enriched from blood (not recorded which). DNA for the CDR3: TGTGCCAGCAGCCCGACAGGGATCGCTGAAGCTTTCTTT. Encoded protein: CASSPTGIAEAFF.